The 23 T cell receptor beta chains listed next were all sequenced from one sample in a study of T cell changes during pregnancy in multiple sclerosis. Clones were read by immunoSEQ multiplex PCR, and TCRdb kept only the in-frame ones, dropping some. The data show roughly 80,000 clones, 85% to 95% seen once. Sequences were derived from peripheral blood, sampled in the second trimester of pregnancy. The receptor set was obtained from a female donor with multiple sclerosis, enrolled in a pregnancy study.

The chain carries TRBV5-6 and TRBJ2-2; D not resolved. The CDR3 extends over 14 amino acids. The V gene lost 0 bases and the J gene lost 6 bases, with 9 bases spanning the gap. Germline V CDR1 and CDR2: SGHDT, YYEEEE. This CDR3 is CASSLASRAGELFF. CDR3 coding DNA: TGTGCCAGCAGCTTGGCCAGTCGGGCCGGGGAGCTGTTTTTT.

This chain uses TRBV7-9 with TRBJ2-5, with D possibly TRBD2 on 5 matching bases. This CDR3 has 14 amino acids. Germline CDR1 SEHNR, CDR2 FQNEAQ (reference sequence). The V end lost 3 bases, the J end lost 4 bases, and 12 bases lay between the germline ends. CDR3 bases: TGTGCCAGCAGCTTTGGCGGGTCCCGAGAGACCCAGTACTTC. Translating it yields CASSFGGSRETQYF.

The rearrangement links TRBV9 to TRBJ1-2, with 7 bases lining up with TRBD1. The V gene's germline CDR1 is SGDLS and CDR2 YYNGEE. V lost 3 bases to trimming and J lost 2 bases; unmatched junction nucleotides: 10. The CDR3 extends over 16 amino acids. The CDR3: CASSEPRTGPNYGYTF. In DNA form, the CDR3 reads TGTGCCAGCAGCGAACCCAGGACAGGCCCCAACTATGGCTACACCTTC.

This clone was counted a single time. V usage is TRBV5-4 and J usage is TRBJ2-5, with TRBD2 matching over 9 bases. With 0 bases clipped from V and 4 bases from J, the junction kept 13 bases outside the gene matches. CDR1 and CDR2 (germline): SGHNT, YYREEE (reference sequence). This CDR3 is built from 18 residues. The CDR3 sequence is CASSLGGGGAGARETQYF. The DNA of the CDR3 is TGTGCCAGCAGCTTGGGAGGCGGGGGGGCCGGTGCTCGAGAGACCCAGTACTTC. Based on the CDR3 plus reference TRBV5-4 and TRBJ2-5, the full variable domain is ETGVTQSPTHLIKTRGQQVTLRCSSQSGHNTVSWYQQALGQGPQFIFQYYREEENGRGNFPPRFSGLQFPNYSSELNVNALELDDSALYLCASSLGGGGAGARETQYFGPGTRLLVL.

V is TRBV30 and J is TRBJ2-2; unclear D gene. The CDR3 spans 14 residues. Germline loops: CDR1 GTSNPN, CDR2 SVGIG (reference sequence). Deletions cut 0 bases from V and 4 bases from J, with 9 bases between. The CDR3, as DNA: TGTGCCTGGAGTGTAATTGAGAGCACCGGGGAGCTGTTTTTT. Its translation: CAWSVIESTGELFF.

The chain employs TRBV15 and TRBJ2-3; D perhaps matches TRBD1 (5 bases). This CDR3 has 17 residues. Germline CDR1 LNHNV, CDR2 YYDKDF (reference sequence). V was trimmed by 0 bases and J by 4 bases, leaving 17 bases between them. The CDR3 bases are TGTGCCACCAGCAGAGATCACCCCAGGGCCCGCCCAGATACGCAGTATTTT. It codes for CATSRDHPRARPDTQYF.

The CDR3 DNA reads TGTGCCAGCAGCCAAAACAGGGGCCATCAGCCCCAGCATTTT. Its translation is CASSQNRGHQPQHF. The V call is TRBV6-5, the J call TRBJ1-5; TRBD1 matches at 7 bases. CDR3 length: 14 residues. Germline CDR1 reads MNHEY; CDR2 reads SVGAGI. Trimming at V came to 6 bases and at J to 5 bases, leaving 7 bases not matched to a gene.

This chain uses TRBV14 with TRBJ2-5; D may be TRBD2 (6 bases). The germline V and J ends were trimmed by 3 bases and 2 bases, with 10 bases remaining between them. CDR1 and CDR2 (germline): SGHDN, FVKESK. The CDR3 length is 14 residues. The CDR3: CASSQAGLQETQYF. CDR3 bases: TGTGCCAGCAGCCAGGCGGGACTTCAAGAGACCCAGTACTTC.

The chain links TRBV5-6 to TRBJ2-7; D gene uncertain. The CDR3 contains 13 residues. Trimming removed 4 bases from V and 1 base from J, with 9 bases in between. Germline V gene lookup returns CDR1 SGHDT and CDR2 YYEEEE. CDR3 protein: CASSPEASYEQYF. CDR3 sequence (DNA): TGTGCCAGCAGCCCCGAAGCTTCCTACGAGCAGTACTTC.

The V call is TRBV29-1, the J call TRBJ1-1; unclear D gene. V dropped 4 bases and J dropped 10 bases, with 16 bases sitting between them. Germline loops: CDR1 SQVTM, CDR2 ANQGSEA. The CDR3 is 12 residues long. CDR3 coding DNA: TGCAGCGTTGTAGACGGTGCGCCTGGAGCTTTCTTT. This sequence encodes CSVVDGAPGAFF.

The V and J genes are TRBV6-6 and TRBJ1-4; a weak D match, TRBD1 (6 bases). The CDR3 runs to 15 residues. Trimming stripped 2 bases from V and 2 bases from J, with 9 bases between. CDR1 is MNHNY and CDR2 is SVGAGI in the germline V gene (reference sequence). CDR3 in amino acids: CASSYGGITNEKLFF. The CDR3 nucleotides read TGTGCCAGCAGTTACGGGGGCATCACTAATGAAAAACTGTTTTTT.

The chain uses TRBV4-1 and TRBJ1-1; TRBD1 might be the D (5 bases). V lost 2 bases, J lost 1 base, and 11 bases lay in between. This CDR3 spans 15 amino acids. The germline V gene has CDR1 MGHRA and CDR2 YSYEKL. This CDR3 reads CASSQSQVSNTEAFF. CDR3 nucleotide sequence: TGCGCCAGCAGCCAATCACAGGTATCGAACACTGAAGCTTTCTTT.

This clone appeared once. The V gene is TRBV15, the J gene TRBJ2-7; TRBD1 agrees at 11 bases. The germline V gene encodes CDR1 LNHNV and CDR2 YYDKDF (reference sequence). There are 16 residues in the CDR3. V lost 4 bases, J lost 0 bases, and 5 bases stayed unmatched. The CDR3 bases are TGTGCCACCAGCACCGGACAGGGGGCTTACTCCTACGAGCAGTACTTC. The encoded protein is CATSTGQGAYSYEQYF.

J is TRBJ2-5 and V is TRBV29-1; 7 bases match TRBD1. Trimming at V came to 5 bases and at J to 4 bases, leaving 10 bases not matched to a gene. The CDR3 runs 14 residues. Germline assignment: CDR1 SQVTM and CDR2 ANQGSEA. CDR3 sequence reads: CSVPDRALGETQYF. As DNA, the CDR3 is TGCAGCGTTCCTGACAGGGCGTTGGGAGAGACCCAGTACTTC.

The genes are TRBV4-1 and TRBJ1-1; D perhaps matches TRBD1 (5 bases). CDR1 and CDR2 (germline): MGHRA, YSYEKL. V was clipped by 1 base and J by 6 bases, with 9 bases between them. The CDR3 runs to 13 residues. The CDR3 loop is CASSQAGSPEAFF. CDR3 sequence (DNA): TGCGCCAGCAGCCAAGCAGGGTCGCCTGAAGCTTTCTTT.

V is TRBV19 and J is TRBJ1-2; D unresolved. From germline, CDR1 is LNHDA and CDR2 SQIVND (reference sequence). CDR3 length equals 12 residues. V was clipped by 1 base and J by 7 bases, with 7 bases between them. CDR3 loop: CASSIVRGGYTF. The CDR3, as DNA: TGTGCCAGTAGTATAGTGAGAGGTGGCTACACCTTC. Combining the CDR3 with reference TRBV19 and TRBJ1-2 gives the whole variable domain DGGITQSPKYLFRKEGQNVTLSCEQNLNHDAMYWYRQDPGQGLRLIYYSQIVNDFQKGDIAEGYSVSREKKESFPLTVTSAQKNPTAFYLCASSIVRGGYTFGSGTRLTVV.

CDR3 residues: CASSHSETGTNTEAFF. The CDR3 DNA is TGCGCCAGCAGCCACTCAGAAACAGGGACGAACACTGAAGCTTTCTTT. The V and J genes are TRBV4-1 and TRBJ1-1; D might be TRBD1 (6 bases). Germline CDR1 is MGHRA and CDR2 is YSYEKL. The germline V and J ends were trimmed by 3 bases and 1 base, with 15 bases remaining between them. This CDR3 region has 16 residues.

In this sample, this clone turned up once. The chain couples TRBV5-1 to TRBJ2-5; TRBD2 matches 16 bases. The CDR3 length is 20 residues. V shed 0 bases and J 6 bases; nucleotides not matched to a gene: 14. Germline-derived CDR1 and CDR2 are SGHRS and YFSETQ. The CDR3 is CASSLAFPGTSGGARKTQYF. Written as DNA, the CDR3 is TGCGCCAGCAGCTTGGCCTTTCCAGGGACTAGCGGGGGGGCTCGGAAGACCCAGTACTTC.

CDR3 nucleotides: TGTGCCAGCAGCCCGGCAGGGTATGAGAACACTGAAGCTTTCTTT. It yields the protein CASSPAGYENTEAFF. V is TRBV9 and J is TRBJ1-1, with D maybe TRBD1 (5 bases). V was shortened by 4 bases and J by 1 base, with 14 bases between the two germline ends. CDR1 and CDR2 from the germline V gene are SGDLS and YYNGEE. The CDR3 extends over 15 amino acids.

The CDR3 loop is CSVRDRETQYF. The CDR3 coding sequence is TGCAGCGTTCGGGACAGAGAGACCCAGTACTTC. This rearrangement joins TRBV29-1 to TRBJ2-5, with 7 bases aligning to TRBD1. J gave up 4 bases and V 5 bases, and 1 base lay outside the gene matches. The length of the CDR3 is 11 residues. Per germline, CDR1 SQVTM and CDR2 ANQGSEA.

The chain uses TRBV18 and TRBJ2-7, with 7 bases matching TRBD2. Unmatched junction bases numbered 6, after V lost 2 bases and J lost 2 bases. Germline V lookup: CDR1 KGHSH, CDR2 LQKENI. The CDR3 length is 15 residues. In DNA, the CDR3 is TGTGCCAGCTCACCAGGAGCGGGGCGAACCTACGAGCAGTACTTC. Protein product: CASSPGAGRTYEQYF.

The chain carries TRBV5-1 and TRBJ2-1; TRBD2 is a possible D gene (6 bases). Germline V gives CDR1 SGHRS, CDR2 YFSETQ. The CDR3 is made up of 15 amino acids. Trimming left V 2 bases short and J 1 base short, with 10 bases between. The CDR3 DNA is TGCGCCAGCAGCTTTGTGGACTATTCCTACAATGAGCAGTTCTTC. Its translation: CASSFVDYSYNEQFF.

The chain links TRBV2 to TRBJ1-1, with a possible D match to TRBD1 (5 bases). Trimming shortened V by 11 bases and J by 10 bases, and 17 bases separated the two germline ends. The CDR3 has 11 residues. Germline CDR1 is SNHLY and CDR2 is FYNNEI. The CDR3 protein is CALGSGRTAFF. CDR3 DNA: TGTGCCCTTGGTTCAGGGCGGACAGCTTTCTTT.